The clone carrying this T cell receptor beta chain was seen only a few times. This sample was taken from a study of blood T cell repertoires in COVID-19. Across the study: From the United States, Italy and Spain came samples of acute and convalescent COVID-19.

Methods used by the authors: Quantification of nucleated cells was approximated via reference gene primer amplification. Sequencing was performed with immunoSEQ multiplex PCR; in TCRdb, only in-frame clones are kept and a portion is missing. V, J and clone size derive from that table, while D and trimming were established from the DNA sequence. The sample has roughly 80,000 clones, roughly 80% seen once. The clonotype was recovered from a man aged 60 to 75 with active or convalescent COVID-19. Material for sequencing was peripheral blood.

Here the CDR3 reads CASSERGGYTF. Written as DNA, the CDR3 is TGTGCCAGCAGTGAAAGGGGTGGCTACACCTTC. The genes are TRBV2 and TRBJ1-2, with a possible D match to TRBD1 (5 bases). Between the trimmed V and J ends, which lost 2 bases and 7 bases, there was a span of 5 bases. The germline V gene encodes CDR1 SNHLY and CDR2 FYNNEI. The CDR3 totals 11 residues. Variable domain in full (rest from reference TRBV2 and TRBJ1-2): EPEVTQTPSHQVTQMGQEVILRCVPISNHLYFYWYRQILGQKVEFLVSFYNNEISEKSEIFDDQFSVERPDGSNFTLKIRSTKLEDSAMYFCASSERGGYTFGSGTRLTVV.